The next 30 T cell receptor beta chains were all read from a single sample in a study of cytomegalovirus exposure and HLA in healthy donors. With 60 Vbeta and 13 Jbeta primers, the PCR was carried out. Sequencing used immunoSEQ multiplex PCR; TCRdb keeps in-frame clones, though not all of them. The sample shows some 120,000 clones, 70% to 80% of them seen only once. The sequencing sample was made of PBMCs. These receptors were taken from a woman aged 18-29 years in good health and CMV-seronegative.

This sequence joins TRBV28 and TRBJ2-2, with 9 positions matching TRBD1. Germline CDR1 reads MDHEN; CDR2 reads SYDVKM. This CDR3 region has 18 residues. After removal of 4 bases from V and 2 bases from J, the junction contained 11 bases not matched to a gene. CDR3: CASSSPLPGQGNTGELFF. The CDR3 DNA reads TGTGCCAGCAGTTCCCCACTTCCGGGACAGGGAAACACCGGGGAGCTGTTTTTT.

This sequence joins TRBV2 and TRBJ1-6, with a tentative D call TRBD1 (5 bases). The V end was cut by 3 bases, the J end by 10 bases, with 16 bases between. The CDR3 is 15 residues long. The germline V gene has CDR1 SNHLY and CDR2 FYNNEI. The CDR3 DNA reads TGTGCCAGCAGTGATGTTGGGGCGAGTAGCTCACCCCTCCACTTT. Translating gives CASSDVGASSSPLHF.

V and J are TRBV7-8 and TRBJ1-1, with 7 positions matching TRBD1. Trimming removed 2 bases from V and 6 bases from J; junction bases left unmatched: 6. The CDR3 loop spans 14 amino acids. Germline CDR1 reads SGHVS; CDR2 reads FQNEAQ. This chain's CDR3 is CASSLKKGASEAFF. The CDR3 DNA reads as TGTGCCAGCAGCTTAAAAAAGGGGGCCTCTGAAGCTTTCTTT.

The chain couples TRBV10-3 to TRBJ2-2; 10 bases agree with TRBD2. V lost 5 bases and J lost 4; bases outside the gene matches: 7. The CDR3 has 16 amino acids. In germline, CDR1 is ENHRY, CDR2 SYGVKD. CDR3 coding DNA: TGTGCCATCAGTAGCCTAGCGGGGGCCTCCACCGGGGAGCTGTTTTTT. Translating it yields CAISSLAGASTGELFF.

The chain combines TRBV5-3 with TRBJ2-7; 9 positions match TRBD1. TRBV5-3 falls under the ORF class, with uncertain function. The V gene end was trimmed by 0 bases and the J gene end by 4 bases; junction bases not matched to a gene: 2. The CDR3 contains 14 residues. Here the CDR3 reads CARSLGDRGYEQYF. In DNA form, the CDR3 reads TGTGCCAGAAGCTTGGGAGACAGGGGGTACGAGCAGTACTTC.

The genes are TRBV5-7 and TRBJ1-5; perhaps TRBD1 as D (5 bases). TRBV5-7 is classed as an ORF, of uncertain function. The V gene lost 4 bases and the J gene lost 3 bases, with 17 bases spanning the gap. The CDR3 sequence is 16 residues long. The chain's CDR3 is CASSRTHTGTNQPQHF. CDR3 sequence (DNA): TGTGCCAGCAGCAGGACCCACACAGGTACCAATCAGCCCCAGCATTTT.

The CDR3 loop reads CASSQDKAAGALYGYTF. In nucleotides, the CDR3 is TGTGCCAGCAGCCAAGATAAAGCGGCAGGGGCCCTCTATGGCTACACCTTC. The chain has TRBV4-2 and TRBJ1-2; possibly TRBD1 for D (6 bases). V lost 0 bases and J lost 4, with 18 bases in between. Germline V CDR1 and CDR2: LGHNA, YNFKEQ. This CDR3 is 17 amino acids long.

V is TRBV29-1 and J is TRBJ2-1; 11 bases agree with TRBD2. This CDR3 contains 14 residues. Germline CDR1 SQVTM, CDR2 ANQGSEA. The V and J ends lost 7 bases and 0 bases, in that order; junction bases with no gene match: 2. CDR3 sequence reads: CSAGTSGSYNEQFF. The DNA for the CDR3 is TGCAGCGCGGGGACTAGCGGCTCCTACAATGAGCAGTTCTTC.

CDR3 residues: CASSENRVSEEIAGELFF. In nucleotides, the CDR3 is TGCGCCAGCAGTGAGAACAGGGTGAGTGAGGAAATTGCCGGGGAGCTGTTTTTT. J is TRBJ2-2 and V is TRBV10-1; perhaps TRBD1 as D (6 bases). Germline V gives CDR1 WNHNN, CDR2 SYGVQD (reference sequence). CDR3 length: 18 amino acids. V lost 2 bases to trimming and J lost 6 bases, with 22 bases between them.

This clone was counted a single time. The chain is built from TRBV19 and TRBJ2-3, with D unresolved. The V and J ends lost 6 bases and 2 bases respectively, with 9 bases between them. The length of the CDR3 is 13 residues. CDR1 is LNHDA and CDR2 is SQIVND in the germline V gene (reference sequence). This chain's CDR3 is CASSQVPTDTQYF. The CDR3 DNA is TGTGCCAGTAGCCAGGTCCCCACAGATACGCAGTATTTT. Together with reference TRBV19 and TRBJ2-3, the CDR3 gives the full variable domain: DGGITQSPKYLFRKEGQNVTLSCEQNLNHDAMYWYRQDPGQGLRLIYYSQIVNDFQKGDIAEGYSVSREKKESFPLTVTSAQKNPTAFYLCASSQVPTDTQYFGPGTRLTVL.

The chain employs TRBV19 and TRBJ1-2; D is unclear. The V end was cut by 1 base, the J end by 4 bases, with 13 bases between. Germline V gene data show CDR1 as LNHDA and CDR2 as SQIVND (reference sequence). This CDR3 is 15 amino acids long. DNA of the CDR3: TGTGCCAGTAGTATAGGTGGGCGGGAGATCTATGGCTACACCTTC. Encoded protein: CASSIGGREIYGYTF. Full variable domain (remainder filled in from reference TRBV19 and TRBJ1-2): DGGITQSPKYLFRKEGQNVTLSCEQNLNHDAMYWYRQDPGQGLRLIYYSQIVNDFQKGDIAEGYSVSREKKESFPLTVTSAQKNPTAFYLCASSIGGREIYGYTFGSGTRLTVV.

For the CDR3, the DNA is TGTGCCAGCAGCACGACAGGGCCTAATCAGCCCCAGCATTTT. Residues: CASSTTGPNQPQHF. The J gene is TRBJ1-5, the V gene TRBV28; TRBD1 agrees at 7 bases. The V segment lost 6 bases and the J segment 4 bases; nucleotides outside the gene matches: 6. The CDR3 has 14 amino acids. The germline gives CDR1 MDHEN, CDR2 SYDVKM.

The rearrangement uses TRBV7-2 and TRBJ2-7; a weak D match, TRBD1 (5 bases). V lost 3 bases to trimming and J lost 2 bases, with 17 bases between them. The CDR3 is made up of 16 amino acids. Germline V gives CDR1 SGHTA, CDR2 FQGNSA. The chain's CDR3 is CASSLVRGKATYEQYF. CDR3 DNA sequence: TGTGCCAGCAGCTTGGTAAGGGGTAAAGCTACCTACGAGCAGTACTTC. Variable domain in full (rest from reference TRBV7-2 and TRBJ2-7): GAGVSQSPSNKVTEKGKDVELRCDPISGHTALYWYRQSLGQGLEFLIYFQGNSAPDKSGLPSDRFSAERTGGSVSTLTIQRTQQEDSAVYLCASSLVRGKATYEQYFGPGTRLTVT.

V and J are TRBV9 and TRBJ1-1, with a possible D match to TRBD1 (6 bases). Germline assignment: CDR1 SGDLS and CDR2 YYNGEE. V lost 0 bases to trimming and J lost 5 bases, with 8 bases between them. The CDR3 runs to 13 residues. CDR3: CASSVGDKTEAFF. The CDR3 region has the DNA TGTGCCAGCAGCGTAGGGGACAAAACTGAAGCTTTCTTT.

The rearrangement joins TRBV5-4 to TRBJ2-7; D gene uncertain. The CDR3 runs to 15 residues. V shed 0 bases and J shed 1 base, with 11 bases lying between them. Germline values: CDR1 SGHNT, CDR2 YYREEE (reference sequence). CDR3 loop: CASSLGQVPSYEQYF. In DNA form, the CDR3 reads TGTGCCAGCAGCTTGGGGCAGGTTCCTTCCTACGAGCAGTACTTC.

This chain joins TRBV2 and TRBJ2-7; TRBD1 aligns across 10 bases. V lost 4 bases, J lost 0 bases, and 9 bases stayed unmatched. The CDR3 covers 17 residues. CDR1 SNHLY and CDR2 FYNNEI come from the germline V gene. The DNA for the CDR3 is TGTGCCAGCAGTGGCACCAAGGACAGGGGGGCCTCCTACGAGCAGTACTTC. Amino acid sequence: CASSGTKDRGASYEQYF.

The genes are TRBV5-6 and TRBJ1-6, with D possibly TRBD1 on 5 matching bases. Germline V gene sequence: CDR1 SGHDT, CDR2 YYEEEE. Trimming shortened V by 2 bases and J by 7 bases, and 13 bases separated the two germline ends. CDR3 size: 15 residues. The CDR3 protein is CASSLRGAGNSPLHF. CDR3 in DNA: TGTGCCAGCAGCTTAAGGGGCGCGGGGAATTCACCCCTCCACTTT.

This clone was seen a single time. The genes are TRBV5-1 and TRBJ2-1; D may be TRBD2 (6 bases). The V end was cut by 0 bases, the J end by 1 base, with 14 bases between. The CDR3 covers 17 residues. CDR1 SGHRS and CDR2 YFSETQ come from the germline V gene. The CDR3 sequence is CASSLGATSQSYNEQFF. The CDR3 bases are TGCGCCAGCAGCTTGGGGGCCACTAGCCAATCCTACAATGAGCAGTTCTTC.

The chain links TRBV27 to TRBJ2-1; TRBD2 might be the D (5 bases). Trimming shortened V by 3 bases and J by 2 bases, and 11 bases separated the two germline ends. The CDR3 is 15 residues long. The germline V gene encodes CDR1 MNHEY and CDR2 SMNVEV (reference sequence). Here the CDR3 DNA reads TGTGCCAGCAGTTTCGGGGATGTAACCTACAATGAGCAGTTCTTC. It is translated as CASSFGDVTYNEQFF.

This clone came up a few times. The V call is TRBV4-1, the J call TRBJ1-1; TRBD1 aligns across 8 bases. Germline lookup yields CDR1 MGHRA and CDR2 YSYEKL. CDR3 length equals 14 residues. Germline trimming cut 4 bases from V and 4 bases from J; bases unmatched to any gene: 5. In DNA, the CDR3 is TGCGCCAGCAGCCGTGACAGGGGACCCACTGAAGCTTTCTTT. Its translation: CASSRDRGPTEAFF.

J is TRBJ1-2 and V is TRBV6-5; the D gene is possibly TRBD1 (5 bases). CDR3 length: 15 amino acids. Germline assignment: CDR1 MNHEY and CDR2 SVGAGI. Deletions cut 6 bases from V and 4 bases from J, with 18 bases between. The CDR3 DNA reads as TGTGCCAGCAGCCCCCTAGTCGACAGCTTCTATGGCTACACCTTC. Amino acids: CASSPLVDSFYGYTF.

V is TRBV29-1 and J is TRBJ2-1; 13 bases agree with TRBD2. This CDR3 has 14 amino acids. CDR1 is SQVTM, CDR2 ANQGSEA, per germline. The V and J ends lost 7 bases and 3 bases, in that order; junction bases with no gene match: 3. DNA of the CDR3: TGCAGCGCTAGACTAGCGGGGGGCTACAATGAGCAGTTCTTC. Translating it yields CSARLAGGYNEQFF.

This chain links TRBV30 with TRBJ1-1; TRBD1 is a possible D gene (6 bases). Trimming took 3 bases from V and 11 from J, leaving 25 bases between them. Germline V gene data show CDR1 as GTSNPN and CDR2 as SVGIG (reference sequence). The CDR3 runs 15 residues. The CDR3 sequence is CAWRSRDTTGFNAFF. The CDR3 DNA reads TGTGCCTGGAGGTCACGGGACACCACCGGTTTTAATGCTTTCTTT.

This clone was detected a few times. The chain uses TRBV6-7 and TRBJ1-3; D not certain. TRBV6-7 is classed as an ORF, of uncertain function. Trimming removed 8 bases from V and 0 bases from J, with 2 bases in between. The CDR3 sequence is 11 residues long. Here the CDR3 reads CASLSGNTIYF. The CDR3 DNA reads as TGTGCCAGCCTCTCTGGAAACACCATATATTTT.

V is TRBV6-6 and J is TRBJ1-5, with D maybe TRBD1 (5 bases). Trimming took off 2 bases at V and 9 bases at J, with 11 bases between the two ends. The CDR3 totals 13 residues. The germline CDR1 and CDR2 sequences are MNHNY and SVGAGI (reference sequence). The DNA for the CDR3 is TGTGCCAGCAGTTACGCCTCGGGGGGGCCCCAGCATTTT. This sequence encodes CASSYASGGPQHF.

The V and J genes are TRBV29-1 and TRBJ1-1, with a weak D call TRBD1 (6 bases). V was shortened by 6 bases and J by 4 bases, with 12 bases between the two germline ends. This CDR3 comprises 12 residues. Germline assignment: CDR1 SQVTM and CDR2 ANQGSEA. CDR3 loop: CSVAQGPTEAFF. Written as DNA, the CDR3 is TGCAGCGTCGCACAGGGACCCACTGAAGCTTTCTTT.

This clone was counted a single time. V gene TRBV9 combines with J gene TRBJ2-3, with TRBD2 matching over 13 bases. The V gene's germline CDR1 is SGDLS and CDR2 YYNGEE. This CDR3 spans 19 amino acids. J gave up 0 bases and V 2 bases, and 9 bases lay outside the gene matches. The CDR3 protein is CASSVTGLAGISSTDTQYF. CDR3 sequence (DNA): TGTGCCAGCAGCGTGACGGGACTAGCGGGGATATCTAGCACAGATACGCAGTATTTT.

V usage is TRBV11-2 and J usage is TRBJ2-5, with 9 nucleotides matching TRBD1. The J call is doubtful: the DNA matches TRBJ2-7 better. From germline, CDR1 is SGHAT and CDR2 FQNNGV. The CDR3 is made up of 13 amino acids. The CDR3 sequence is CASSWDRDHEQYF. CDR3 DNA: TGTGCCAGCAGCTGGGACAGGGACCACGAGCAGTACTTC.

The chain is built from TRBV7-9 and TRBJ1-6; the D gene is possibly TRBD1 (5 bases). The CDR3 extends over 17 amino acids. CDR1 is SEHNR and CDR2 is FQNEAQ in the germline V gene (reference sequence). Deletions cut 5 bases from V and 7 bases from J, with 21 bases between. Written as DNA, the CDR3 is TGTGCCAGCAGCCCAGGAGGGAGCACAGGAGGGAATTCACCCCTCCACTTT. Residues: CASSPGGSTGGNSPLHF.

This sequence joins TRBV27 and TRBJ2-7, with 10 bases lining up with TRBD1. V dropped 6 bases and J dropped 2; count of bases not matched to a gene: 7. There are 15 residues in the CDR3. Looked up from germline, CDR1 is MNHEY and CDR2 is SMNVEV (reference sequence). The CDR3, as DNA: TGTGCCAGCAGACCCGGACAGGGGGTGGCCTACGAGCAGTACTTC. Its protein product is CASRPGQGVAYEQYF.